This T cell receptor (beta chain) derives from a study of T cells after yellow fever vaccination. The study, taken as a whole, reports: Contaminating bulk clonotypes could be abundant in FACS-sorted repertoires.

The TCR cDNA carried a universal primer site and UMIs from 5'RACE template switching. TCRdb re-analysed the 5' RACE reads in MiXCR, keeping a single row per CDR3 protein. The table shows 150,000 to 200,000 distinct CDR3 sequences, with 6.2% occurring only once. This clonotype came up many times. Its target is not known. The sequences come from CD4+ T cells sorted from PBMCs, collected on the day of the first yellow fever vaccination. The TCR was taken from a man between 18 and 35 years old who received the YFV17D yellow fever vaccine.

The CDR3 protein is CASSVGFTDTQYF. The CDR3 DNA follows: TGTGCCAGCAGCGTTGGGTTCACAGATACGCAGTATTTT. V is TRBV9 and J is TRBJ2-3; D is uncertain. V dropped 2 bases and J dropped 2 bases, with 6 bases sitting between them. There are 13 residues in the CDR3. In germline, CDR1 is SGDLS, CDR2 YYNGEE.